Shown below are 30 T cell receptor beta chains from a single sample sequenced in a study of blood T cell repertoires in COVID-19. Repertoires were generated with immunoSEQ multiplex PCR, while TCRdb's copy carries only in-frame clones and drops some. Here the sample spans 85,000 to 95,000 clones, over 60% being singletons. Sequencing input: peripheral blood. Source of these receptors: a man in his sixties or seventies with acute or convalescent COVID-19.

As DNA, the CDR3 is TGCGCCAGCAGCTTAGATGGACAGGGGTTCACTGAAGCTTTCTTT. Its protein product is CASSLDGQGFTEAFF. The chain has TRBV5-1 and TRBJ1-1; 9 bases fit TRBD1. After removal of 2 bases from V and 4 bases from J, the junction contained 6 bases not matched to a gene. CDR1 is SGHRS and CDR2 is YFSETQ in the germline V gene. The CDR3 is made up of 15 amino acids. The full variable domain, its missing parts supplied by reference TRBV5-1 and TRBJ1-1, is KAGVTQTPRYLIKTRGQQVTLSCSPISGHRSVSWYQQTPGQGLQFLFEYFSETQRNKGNFPGRFSGRQFSNSRSEMNVSTLELGDSALYLCASSLDGQGFTEAFFGQGTRLTVV.

The chain uses TRBV5-6 and TRBJ2-1; 8 nucleotides align to TRBD2. Germline V lookup: CDR1 SGHDT, CDR2 YYEEEE. Trimming removed 0 bases from V and 6 bases from J; junction bases left unmatched: 2. The CDR3 has 14 amino acids. As DNA, the CDR3 is TGTGCCAGCAGCTTGGGCGGGAGGATCAATGAGCAGTTCTTC. As protein: CASSLGGRINEQFF.

This chain joins TRBV7-9 and TRBJ2-3; 7 bases are shared with TRBD1. Trimming removed 8 bases from V and 0 bases from J; junction bases left unmatched: 2. The germline V gene encodes CDR1 SEHNR and CDR2 FQNEAQ (reference sequence). The CDR3 length is 13 residues. DNA for the CDR3: TGTGCCAGCGAGGGGGCAAGCACAGATACGCAGTATTTT. It translates to CASEGASTDTQYF. The variable domain in full, completed from reference TRBV7-9 and TRBJ2-3, reads DTGVSQNPRHKITKRGQNVTFRCDPISEHNRLYWYRQTLGQGPEFLTYFQNEAQLEKSRLLSDRFSAERPKGSFSTLEIQRTEQGDSAMYLCASEGASTDTQYFGPGTRLTVL.

This clone came up a few times. The chain is built from TRBV2 and TRBJ2-7, with D perhaps matching TRBD2 (5 bases). Trimming left V 7 bases short and J 1 base short, with 8 bases between. Germline V CDR1 and CDR2: SNHLY, FYNNEI. This CDR3 has 12 residues. The CDR3 nucleotides are TGTGCCAGCACGGCGGGTTCCTACGAGCAGTACTTC. It encodes CASTAGSYEQYF.

The rearrangement uses TRBV7-9 and TRBJ2-2, with D maybe TRBD2 (6 bases). The CDR3 spans 15 residues. Germline values: CDR1 SEHNR, CDR2 FQNEAQ (reference sequence). Trimming shortened V by 8 bases and J by 4 bases, and 17 bases separated the two germline ends. CDR3 nucleotide sequence: TGTGCCAGCCAGATTCAATCCGGGGGCACCGGGGAGCTGTTTTTT. It codes for CASQIQSGGTGELFF.

This chain uses TRBV30 with TRBJ1-5; TRBD1 matches at 9 bases. The CDR3 spans 14 residues. The germline V gene encodes CDR1 GTSNPN and CDR2 SVGIG (reference sequence). The trim removed 0 bases at V and 5 bases at J, leaving 2 bases unmatched. The CDR3: CAWSVGTGYQPQHF. For the CDR3, the DNA is TGTGCCTGGAGTGTAGGGACAGGGTATCAGCCCCAGCATTTT.

The rearrangement links TRBV10-2 to TRBJ2-1, with 8 bases fitting TRBD2. Germline CDR1 reads WSHSY; CDR2 reads SAAADI. The CDR3 length is 17 residues. Germline trimming cut 3 bases from V and 2 bases from J; bases unmatched to any gene: 9. Here the CDR3 reads CASSDLNGGLAYNEQFF. For the CDR3, the DNA is TGCGCCAGCAGTGACTTAAATGGGGGACTAGCCTACAATGAGCAGTTCTTC.

The chain uses TRBV19 and TRBJ1-2; TRBD1 aligns across 9 bases. Germline trimming cut 7 bases from V and 5 bases from J; bases unmatched to any gene: 8. Germline CDR1 and CDR2: LNHDA and SQIVND (reference sequence). The CDR3 runs to 14 residues. For the CDR3, the DNA is TGTGCCAGTACCGCGACAGGGGGTACTTATGGCTACACCTTC. Its translation is CASTATGGTYGYTF. Together with reference TRBV19 and TRBJ1-2, the CDR3 gives the full variable domain: DGGITQSPKYLFRKEGQNVTLSCEQNLNHDAMYWYRQDPGQGLRLIYYSQIVNDFQKGDIAEGYSVSREKKESFPLTVTSAQKNPTAFYLCASTATGGTYGYTFGSGTRLTVV.

The table lists this clone with a few counts. The chain couples TRBV29-1 to TRBJ1-2, with D maybe TRBD1 (6 bases). CDR1 is SQVTM and CDR2 is ANQGSEA in the germline V gene. The CDR3 totals 15 residues. V was pared by 5 bases and J by 0 bases, with 16 bases between. CDR3 sequence reads: CSVLRQELPNYGYTF. As DNA, the CDR3 is TGCAGCGTTTTAAGACAGGAACTTCCTAACTATGGCTACACCTTC.

This sequence joins TRBV28 and TRBJ2-7, with D maybe TRBD2 (7 bases). This CDR3 is 15 amino acids long. Trimming removed 3 bases from V and 3 bases from J, with 15 bases in between. Looked up from germline, CDR1 is MDHEN and CDR2 is SYDVKM. DNA for the CDR3: TGTGCCAGCAGTTTCGGCGGGGGCCCTCACTACGAGCAGTACTTC. Protein sequence: CASSFGGGPHYEQYF. The full variable domain, rest sourced from reference TRBV28 and TRBJ2-7, is DVKVTQSSRYLVKRTGEKVFLECVQDMDHENMFWYRQDPGLGLRLIYFSYDVKMKEKGDIPEGYSVSREKKERFSLILESASTNQTSMYLCASSFGGGPHYEQYFGPGTRLTVT.

The J gene is TRBJ1-6, the V gene TRBV18; a possible D gene is TRBD1 (5 bases). Trimming stripped 6 bases from V and 6 bases from J, with 12 bases between. Germline loops: CDR1 KGHSH, CDR2 LQKENI. This CDR3 has 14 residues. The CDR3 region is CASSLTDSNSPLHF. The DNA for the CDR3 is TGTGCCAGCTCTCTGACAGATAGTAATTCACCCCTCCACTTT.

V is TRBV10-1 and J is TRBJ1-6; 7 bases line up with TRBD1. The germline V gene has CDR1 WNHNN and CDR2 SYGVQD (reference sequence). CDR3 length equals 13 residues. The J segment lost 7 bases and the V segment lost 3 bases, leaving 0 bases of the junction unmatched. CDR3 residues: CASSEQGNSPLHF. In DNA form, the CDR3 reads TGCGCCAGCAGTGAACAGGGGAATTCACCCCTCCACTTT.

The rearrangement joins TRBV29-1 to TRBJ1-1; 7 bases are a match to TRBD1. V dropped 8 bases and J dropped 6; count of bases not matched to a gene: 9. Germline CDR1 reads SQVTM; CDR2 reads ANQGSEA. The CDR3 covers 12 residues. In DNA form, the CDR3 reads TGCAGCACATACACAGGGGATTCTGAAGCTTTCTTT. Translating gives CSTYTGDSEAFF. Full variable domain (missing parts from reference TRBV29-1 and TRBJ1-1): SAVISQKPSRDICQRGTSLTIQCQVDSQVTMMFWYRQQPGQSLTLIATANQGSEATYESGFVIDKFPISRPNLTFSTLTVSNMSPEDSSIYLCSTYTGDSEAFFGQGTRLTVV.

This sequence joins TRBV7-2 and TRBJ2-3; D ambiguous. This CDR3 comprises 13 residues. Trimming pared 5 bases from V and 5 bases from J, leaving 11 bases between. The germline CDR1 and CDR2 sequences are SGHTA and FQGNSA. CDR3 DNA sequence: TGTGCCAGCAGCCTAGGAACCGGAGATACGCAGTATTTT. Encoded protein: CASSLGTGDTQYF.

The chain links TRBV10-1 to TRBJ2-7; 10 bases agree with TRBD1. Per the germline V gene, CDR1 is WNHNN and CDR2 is SYGVQD (reference sequence). The CDR3 sequence is 16 residues long. V dropped 5 bases and J dropped 3; count of bases not matched to a gene: 10. The CDR3 DNA is TGCGCCAGCAGTAGGGACAGGGGCTTTTCCCTCTACGAGCAGTACTTC. Amino acids: CASSRDRGFSLYEQYF.

The rearrangement joins TRBV19 to TRBJ1-1; 7 bases match TRBD1. Trimming cost V 5 bases and J 0 bases; bases outside gene matches: 9. The CDR3 consists of 16 residues. Germline V lookup: CDR1 LNHDA, CDR2 SQIVND (reference sequence). CDR3 sequence: CASSPGTEFLNTEAFF. DNA of the CDR3: TGTGCCAGTAGTCCCGGGACAGAGTTTCTGAACACTGAAGCTTTCTTT.

This clone was seen ten or more times. This sequence joins TRBV24-1 and TRBJ2-7; the D gene is possibly TRBD1 (6 bases). The V gene lost 2 bases and the J gene lost 0 bases, with 13 bases spanning the gap. This CDR3 comprises 16 residues. Germline-derived CDR1 and CDR2 are KGHDR and SFDVKD. DNA of the CDR3: TGTGCCACCAGTGATTCCTCCGGGACACACTCCTACGAGCAGTACTTC. As protein: CATSDSSGTHSYEQYF.

The chain combines TRBV5-4 with TRBJ2-3; 10 nucleotides match TRBD1. This CDR3 has 15 amino acids. In germline, CDR1 is SGHNT, CDR2 YYREEE (reference sequence). The trim removed 2 bases at V and 5 bases at J, leaving 5 bases unmatched. The CDR3 DNA reads as TGTGCCAGCAGCTTTGACAGGGGGCCTAGAGATACGCAGTATTTT. It codes for CASSFDRGPRDTQYF.

The chain couples TRBV28 to TRBJ2-2, with 9 bases identical to TRBD1. Trimming removed 5 bases from V and 3 bases from J; junction bases left unmatched: 7. The germline gives CDR1 MDHEN, CDR2 SYDVKM. This CDR3 contains 16 residues. The CDR3 bases are TGTGCCAGCAGTCCTCCGGGACAGGGCTACACCGGGGAGCTGTTTTTT. Amino acids: CASSPPGQGYTGELFF.

This chain joins TRBV4-2 and TRBJ1-5, with 7 bases lining up with TRBD1. CDR3 length: 14 amino acids. CDR1 and CDR2 (germline): LGHNA, YNFKEQ. The V gene end was trimmed by 2 bases and the J gene end by 9 bases; junction bases not matched to a gene: 7. The CDR3 reads CASSQYGTVTPQHF. Written as DNA, the CDR3 is TGTGCCAGCAGCCAATACGGGACAGTTACGCCCCAGCATTTT.

The gene calls are TRBV3-1 (or the pseudogene TRBV3-2) and TRBJ2-7, with 9 bases matching TRBD1. The CDR3 is 18 amino acids. Trimming removed 4 bases from V and 5 bases from J; junction bases left unmatched: 18. The V gene's germline CDR1 is LGHDT and CDR2 YNNKEL (reference sequence). The CDR3: CASSRAWAPGQGYHEQYF. CDR3 DNA sequence: TGTGCCAGCAGCCGCGCTTGGGCCCCGGGACAGGGTTACCACGAGCAGTACTTC.

The gene calls are TRBV10-3 and TRBJ1-1, with D possibly matching TRBD1 (6 bases). The CDR3 sequence is 15 residues long. CDR1 is ENHRY and CDR2 is SYGVKD in the germline V gene. V lost 3 bases and J 5 bases, leaving 16 bases between the germline ends. CDR3 DNA sequence: TGTGCCATCAGTGATGGGACAACTTTAGCGACTGAAGCTTTCTTT. This sequence encodes CAISDGTTLATEAFF.

This clone came up a few times. The chain joins TRBV27 to TRBJ2-1; TRBD2 might be the D (6 bases). The V end lost 6 bases, the J end lost 0 bases, and 15 bases lay between the germline ends. Germline loops: CDR1 MNHEY, CDR2 SMNVEV (reference sequence). The CDR3 loop spans 16 amino acids. This CDR3 reads CASRPPGLTSYNEQFF. The CDR3 region has the DNA TGTGCCAGCAGACCACCGGGACTTACCTCCTACAATGAGCAGTTCTTC.

Concerning this clone: An end of the junction does not agree with germline; a read error may underlie this. The chain carries TRBV7-7 and TRBJ2-1; 10 bases match TRBD2. The CDR3 consists of 15 residues. The germline CDR1 and CDR2 sequences are SSHAT and FNYEAQ (reference sequence). The CDR3 DNA follows: TGTGCTAGCAGCTTAGCACTAGCGGGGTACAATGAGCAGTTCTTC. This codes for CASSLALAGYNEQFF.

The rearrangement links TRBV5-6 to TRBJ1-1; a weak D match, TRBD1 (5 bases). CDR1 SGHDT and CDR2 YYEEEE come from the germline V gene. V dropped 0 bases and J dropped 1 base, with 10 bases sitting between them. This CDR3 contains 15 residues. This CDR3 is CASSLDGGGNTEAFF. Here the CDR3 DNA reads TGTGCCAGCAGCTTGGATGGGGGAGGGAACACTGAAGCTTTCTTT.

The V call is TRBV6-1, the J call TRBJ1-2, with TRBD1 as a possible D gene (5 bases). Trimming left V 2 bases short and J 4 bases short, with 17 bases between. CDR1 is MNHNS, CDR2 SASEGT, per germline. The CDR3 is 16 amino acids. CDR3 coding DNA: TGTGCCAGCAGTGAATTGACGGTAGATGGGGCCTATGGCTACACCTTC. This codes for CASSELTVDGAYGYTF.

The rearrangement links TRBV7-9 to TRBJ2-7; no clear D gene. The length of the CDR3 is 12 residues. Germline V gives CDR1 SEHNR, CDR2 FQNEAQ (reference sequence). V dropped 1 base and J dropped 5 bases, with 6 bases sitting between them. CDR3 sequence reads: CASSLGRDEQYF. CDR3 in DNA: TGTGCCAGCAGCTTAGGTAGAGACGAGCAGTACTTC.

The chain couples TRBV5-1 to TRBJ1-5; 8 nucleotides line up with TRBD1. J was trimmed by 5 bases and V by 3 bases; bases with no gene match: 7. Germline CDR1 is SGHRS and CDR2 is YFSETQ. The CDR3 is made up of 15 amino acids. CDR3 in amino acids: CASSSTGGSHQPQHF. For the CDR3, the DNA is TGCGCCAGCAGCTCCACAGGGGGATCGCATCAGCCCCAGCATTTT.

This clone was found a few times. The chain is built from TRBV5-5 and TRBJ1-5, with TRBD1 matching over 8 bases. The V and J ends lost 0 bases and 3 bases, in that order; junction bases with no gene match: 2. CDR1 is SGHKS and CDR2 is YYEKEE in the germline V gene (reference sequence). This CDR3 has 15 residues. In DNA, the CDR3 is TGTGCCAGCAGCTTGGCAGGGGGCCCCAATCAGCCCCAGCATTTT. It codes for CASSLAGGPNQPQHF. Using reference TRBV5-5 and TRBJ1-5 for the parts outside the CDR3, the full variable domain is DAGVTQSPTHLIKTRGQQVTLRCSPISGHKSVSWYQQVLGQGPQFIFQYYEKEERGRGNFPDRFSARQFPNYSSELNVNALLLGDSALYLCASSLAGGPNQPQHFGDGTRLSIL.

The chain uses TRBV28 and TRBJ1-1; 9 nucleotides match TRBD1. The V and J ends lost 7 bases and 0 bases, in that order; junction bases with no gene match: 6. CDR3 size: 15 residues. Per germline, CDR1 MDHEN and CDR2 SYDVKM. The DNA of the CDR3 is TGTGCCAGCACGAGACAGGGGGGTTTGAACACTGAAGCTTTCTTT. It yields the protein CASTRQGGLNTEAFF.